This T cell receptor (beta chain) comes out of a study of CD4+ T cells in melanoma (dated by TCRdb to 2021 to 2024). For the wider study: The study examined neoantigen-specific CD4+ T cells in human melanoma. Points the paper makes about the study in general: The report described a correlation between neoantigen-specific CD4+ T cells and the function of CD8+ T cells, macrophages and B cells. According to the report, neoantigen-specific CD4+ T cells in melanoma displayed diverse differentiation states.

Reading the germline V gene (reference sequence) gives CDR1 SEHNR and CDR2 FQNEAQ. The CDR3 runs 13 amino acids, cysteine and phenylalanine included. Only the CDR3 DNA is retained, 39 bases long and in frame from the first base. V drops 7 bases and J drops 5 bases, leaving 12 bases in between. Library prep was done by the immunoSEQ multiplex PCR assay. The clones in this table, taken by TCRdb from immuneACCESS, are in-frame only. Not every clone is retained; where verified, under half of the shortfall comes from an unresolved V gene, and the cause of the rest is unknown. The sample profile shows 11,000 to 15,000 clones; approximately 62% of them were found once. 15% to 20% of the sample goes to the ten largest clones. The donors were people with melanoma. As regards this clone: Its antigen remains unidentified. No much larger clone exists at a distance of one base, and base qualities are not known.

The rearranged chain carries TRBV7-9 and TRBJ2-1; no D gene can be assigned with confidence. The specimen was cells from a culture (not recorded whether cultured in vitro). The TCR originated in a human donor with melanoma. The DNA sequence is TGTGCCAGCACTACCTTGGGGAACAATGAGCAGTTCTTC. Translated, it reads CASTTLGNNEQFF.